This T cell receptor (beta chain) comes out of a study of Graves' ophthalmopathy and Graves' hyperthyroidism. V lost 6 bases to trimming and J lost 3 bases, with 23 bases between them. From germline, CDR1 is ENHRY and CDR2 SYGVKD. This CDR3 is 17 amino acids long. For this clonotype: Its antigen is not known.

Beta-chain TCR CDR3 regions were amplified from RNA transcripts. Second-round multiplex PCR came after a first-round RT-PCR that employed HTBI primers. TCRdb re-called the multiplex PCR reads with MiXCR, one entry per CDR3 protein. The table lists approximately 160,000 distinct CDR3 sequences, around two fifths of them singletons. Ophthalmopathy in the donors was of moderate-to-severe activity, with CAS ≥3, NOSPECS ≥4 and duration under 3 months. Diagnosis relied on clinical symptoms, serum thyroxine, TRAb, thyroid ultrasound and orbital computed tomography. The study, taken as a whole, reports: Most expanded clonotypes in thyroid above 0.001 frequency also showed up in blood.

The chain is built from TRBV10-3 and TRBJ2-5, with D possibly TRBD2 on 6 matching bases. This sequence was found in a man aged 30-40 years with Graves' ophthalmopathy. Sequencing was performed on peripheral blood. CDR3 DNA: TGTGCCATCAGCGGGCCGGCGGGAATGCCCGAAAAAGAGACCCAGTACTTC. It codes for CAISGPAGMPEKETQYF.